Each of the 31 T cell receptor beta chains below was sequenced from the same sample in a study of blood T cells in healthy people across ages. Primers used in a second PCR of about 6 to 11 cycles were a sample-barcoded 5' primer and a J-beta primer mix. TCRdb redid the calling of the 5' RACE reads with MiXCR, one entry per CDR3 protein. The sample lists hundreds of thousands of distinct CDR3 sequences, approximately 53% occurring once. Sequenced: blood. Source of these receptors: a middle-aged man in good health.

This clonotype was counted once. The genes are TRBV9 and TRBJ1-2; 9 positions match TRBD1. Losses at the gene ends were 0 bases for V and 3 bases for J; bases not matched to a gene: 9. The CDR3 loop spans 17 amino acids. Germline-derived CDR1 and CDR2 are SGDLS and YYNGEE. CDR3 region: CASSVGLPGQGDYGYTF. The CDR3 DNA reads TGTGCCAGCAGCGTAGGCCTTCCGGGACAGGGCGACTATGGCTACACCTTC.

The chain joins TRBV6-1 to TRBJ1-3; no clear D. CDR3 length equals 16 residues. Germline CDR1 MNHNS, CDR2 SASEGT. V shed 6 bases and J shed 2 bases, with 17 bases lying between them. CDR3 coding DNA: TGTGCCAGCAGCGGCGTAGTCCAAGAAACTGGAAACACCATATATTTT. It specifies CASSGVVQETGNTIYF.

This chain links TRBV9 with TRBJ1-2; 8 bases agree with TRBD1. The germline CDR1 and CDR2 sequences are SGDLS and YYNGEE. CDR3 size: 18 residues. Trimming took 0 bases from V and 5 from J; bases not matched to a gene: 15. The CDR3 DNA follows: TGTGCCAGCAGCGTAGGGTCTGGATTCGGGCAGGGGGCGTATGGCTACACCTTC. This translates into CASSVGSGFGQGAYGYTF.

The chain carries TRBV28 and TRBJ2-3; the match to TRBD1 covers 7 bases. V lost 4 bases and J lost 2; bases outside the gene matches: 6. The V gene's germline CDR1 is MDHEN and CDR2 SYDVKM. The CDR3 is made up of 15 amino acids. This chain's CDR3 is CASSYPGQHTDTQYF. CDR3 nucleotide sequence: TGTGCCAGCAGTTACCCGGGACAGCACACAGATACGCAGTATTTT.

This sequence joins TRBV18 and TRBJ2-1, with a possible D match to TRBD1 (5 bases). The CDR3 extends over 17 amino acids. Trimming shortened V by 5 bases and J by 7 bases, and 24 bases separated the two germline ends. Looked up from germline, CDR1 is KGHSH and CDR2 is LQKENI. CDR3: CASSGADFGQGLNEQFF. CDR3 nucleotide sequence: TGTGCCAGCTCAGGGGCAGATTTCGGCCAGGGTTTAAATGAGCAGTTCTTC.

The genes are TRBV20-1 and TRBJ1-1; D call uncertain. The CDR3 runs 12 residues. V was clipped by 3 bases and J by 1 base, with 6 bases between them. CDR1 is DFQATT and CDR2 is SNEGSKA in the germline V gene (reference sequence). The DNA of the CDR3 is TGCAGTGCTAGTCAACAGAACACTGAAGCTTTCTTT. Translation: CSASQQNTEAFF.

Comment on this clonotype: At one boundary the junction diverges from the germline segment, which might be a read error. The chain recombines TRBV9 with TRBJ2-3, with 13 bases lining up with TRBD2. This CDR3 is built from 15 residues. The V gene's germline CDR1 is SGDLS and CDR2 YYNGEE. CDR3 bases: TGTGCCAGCAGGCGGACTAGCGGGAGTGCAGAGACGCAGTATTTT. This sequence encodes CASRRTSGSAETQYF.

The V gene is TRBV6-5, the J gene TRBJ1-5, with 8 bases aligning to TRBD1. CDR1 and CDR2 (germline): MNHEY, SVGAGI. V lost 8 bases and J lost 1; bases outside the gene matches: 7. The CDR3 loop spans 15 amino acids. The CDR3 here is CASLTGERSNQPQHF. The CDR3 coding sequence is TGTGCCAGCTTGACAGGGGAACGGAGCAATCAGCCCCAGCATTTT.

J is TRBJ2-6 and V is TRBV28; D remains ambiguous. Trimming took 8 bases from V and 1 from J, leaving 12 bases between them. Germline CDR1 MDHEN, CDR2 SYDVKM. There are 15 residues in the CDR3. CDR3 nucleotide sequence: TGTGCCAGCGCCGAGGCAGCATCTGGGGCCAACGTCCTGACTTTC. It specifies CASAEAASGANVLTF.

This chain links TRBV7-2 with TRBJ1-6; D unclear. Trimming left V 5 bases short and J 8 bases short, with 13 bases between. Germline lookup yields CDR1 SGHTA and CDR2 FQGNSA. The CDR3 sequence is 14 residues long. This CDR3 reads CASSLGLFYSPLHF. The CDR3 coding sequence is TGTGCCAGCAGCCTCGGACTCTTCTATTCACCCCTCCACTTT.

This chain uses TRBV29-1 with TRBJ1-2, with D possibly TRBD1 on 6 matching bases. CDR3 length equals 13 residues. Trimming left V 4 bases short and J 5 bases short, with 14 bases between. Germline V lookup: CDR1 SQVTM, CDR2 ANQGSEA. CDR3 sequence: CSVGKQGGYGYTF. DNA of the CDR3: TGCAGCGTTGGGAAACAGGGCGGGTATGGCTACACCTTC.

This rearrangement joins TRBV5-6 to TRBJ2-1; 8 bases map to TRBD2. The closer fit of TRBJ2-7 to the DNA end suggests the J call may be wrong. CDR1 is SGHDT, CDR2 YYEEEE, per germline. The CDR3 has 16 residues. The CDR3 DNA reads TGTGCCAGCAGCTTGGAACGTGGCGGGGGGTACAATGAGCAGTACTTC. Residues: CASSLERGGGYNEQYF.

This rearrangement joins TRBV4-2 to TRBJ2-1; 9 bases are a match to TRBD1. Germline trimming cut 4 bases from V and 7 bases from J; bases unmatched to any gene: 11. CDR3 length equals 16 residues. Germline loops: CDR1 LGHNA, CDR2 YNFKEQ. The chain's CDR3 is CASSPRDREGLNEQFF. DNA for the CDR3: TGTGCCAGCAGCCCCCGGGACAGGGAAGGACTTAATGAGCAGTTCTTC.

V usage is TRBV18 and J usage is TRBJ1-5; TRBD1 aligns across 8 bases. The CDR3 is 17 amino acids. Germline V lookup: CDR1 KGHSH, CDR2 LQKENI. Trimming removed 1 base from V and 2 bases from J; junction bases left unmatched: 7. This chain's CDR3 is CASSPLPKGQGNQPQHF. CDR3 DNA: TGTGCCAGCTCACCACTTCCAAAGGGACAGGGCAATCAGCCCCAGCATTTT.

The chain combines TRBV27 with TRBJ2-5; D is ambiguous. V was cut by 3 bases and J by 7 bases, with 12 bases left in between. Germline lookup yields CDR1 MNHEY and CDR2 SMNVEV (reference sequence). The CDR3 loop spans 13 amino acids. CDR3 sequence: CASSFAPEATQYF. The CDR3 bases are TGTGCCAGCAGTTTCGCCCCCGAGGCGACCCAGTACTTC.

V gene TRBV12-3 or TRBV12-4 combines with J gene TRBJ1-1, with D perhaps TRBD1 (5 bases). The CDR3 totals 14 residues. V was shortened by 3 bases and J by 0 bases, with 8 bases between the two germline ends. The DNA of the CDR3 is TGTGCCAGCAGTTTCGGGGGGATGAACACTGAAGCTTTCTTT. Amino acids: CASSFGGMNTEAFF.

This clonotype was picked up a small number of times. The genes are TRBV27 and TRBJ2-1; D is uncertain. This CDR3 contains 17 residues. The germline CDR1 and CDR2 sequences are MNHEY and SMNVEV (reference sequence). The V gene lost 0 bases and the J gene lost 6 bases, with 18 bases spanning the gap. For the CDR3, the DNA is TGTGCCAGCAGTTTATCGAGATCAGGCCAACCACTCAATGAGCAGTTCTTC. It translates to CASSLSRSGQPLNEQFF.

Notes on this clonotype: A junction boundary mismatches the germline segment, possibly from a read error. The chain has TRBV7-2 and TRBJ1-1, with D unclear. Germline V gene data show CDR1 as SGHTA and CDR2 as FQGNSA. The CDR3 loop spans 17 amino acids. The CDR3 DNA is TGTGCCGGCAGTCAAGAGTTTGGGTGGGTTACGGACACTGAAGCTTTCTTT. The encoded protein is CAGSQEFGWVTDTEAFF.

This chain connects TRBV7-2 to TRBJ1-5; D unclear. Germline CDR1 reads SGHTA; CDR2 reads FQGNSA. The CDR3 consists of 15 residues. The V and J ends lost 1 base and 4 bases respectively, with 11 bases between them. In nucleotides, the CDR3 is TGTGCCAGCAGCTTAGATGGGGTCGTTAATCAGCCCCAGCATTTT. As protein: CASSLDGVVNQPQHF.

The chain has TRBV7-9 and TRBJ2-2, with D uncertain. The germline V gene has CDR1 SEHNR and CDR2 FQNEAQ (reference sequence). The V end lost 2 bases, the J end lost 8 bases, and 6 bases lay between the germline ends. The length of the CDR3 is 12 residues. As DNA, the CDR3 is TGTGCCAGCAGCTTACCCCGGGGGGAGCTGTTTTTT. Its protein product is CASSLPRGELFF. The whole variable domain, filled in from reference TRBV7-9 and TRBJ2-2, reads DTGVSQNPRHKITKRGQNVTFRCDPISEHNRLYWYRQTLGQGPEFLTYFQNEAQLEKSRLLSDRFSAERPKGSFSTLEIQRTEQGDSAMYLCASSLPRGELFFGEGSRLTVL.

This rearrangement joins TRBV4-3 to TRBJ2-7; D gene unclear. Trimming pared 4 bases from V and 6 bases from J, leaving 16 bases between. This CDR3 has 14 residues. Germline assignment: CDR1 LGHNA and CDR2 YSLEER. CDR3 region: CASSPTLVVGEQYF. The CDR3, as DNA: TGCGCCAGCAGCCCCACCTTGGTTGTTGGCGAGCAGTACTTC.

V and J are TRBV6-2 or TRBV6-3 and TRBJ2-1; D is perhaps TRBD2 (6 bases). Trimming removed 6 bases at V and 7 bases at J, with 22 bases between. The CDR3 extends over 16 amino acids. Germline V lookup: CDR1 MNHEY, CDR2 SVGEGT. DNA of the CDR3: TGTGCCAGCAGCCGAGTGGAGGCGGGGTGGAAGAATGAGCAGTTCTTC. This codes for CASSRVEAGWKNEQFF.

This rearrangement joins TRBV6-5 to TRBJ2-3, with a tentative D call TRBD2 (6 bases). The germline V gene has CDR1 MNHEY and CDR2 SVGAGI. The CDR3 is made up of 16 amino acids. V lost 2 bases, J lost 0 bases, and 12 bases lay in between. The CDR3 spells CASSYQGGASTDTQYF. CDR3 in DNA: TGTGCCAGCAGTTACCAGGGCGGGGCCAGCACAGATACGCAGTATTTT.

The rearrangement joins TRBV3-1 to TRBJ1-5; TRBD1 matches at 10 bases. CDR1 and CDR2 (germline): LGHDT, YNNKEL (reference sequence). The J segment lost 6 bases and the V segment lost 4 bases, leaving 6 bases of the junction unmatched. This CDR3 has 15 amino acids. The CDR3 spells CASSLRTGGSQPQHF. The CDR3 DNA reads TGTGCCAGCAGCCTCAGGACAGGGGGAAGTCAGCCCCAGCATTTT.

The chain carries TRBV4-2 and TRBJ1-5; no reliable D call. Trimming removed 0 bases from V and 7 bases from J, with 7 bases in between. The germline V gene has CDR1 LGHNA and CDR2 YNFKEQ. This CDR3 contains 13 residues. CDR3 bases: TGTGCCAGCAGCCAAGATCCCAGGCAGCCCCAGCATTTT. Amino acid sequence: CASSQDPRQPQHF.

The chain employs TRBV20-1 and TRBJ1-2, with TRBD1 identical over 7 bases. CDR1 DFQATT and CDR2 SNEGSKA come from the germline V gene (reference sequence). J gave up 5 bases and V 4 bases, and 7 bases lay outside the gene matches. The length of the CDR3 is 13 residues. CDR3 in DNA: TGCAGTGCTACCCAGGGGGACGAATATGGCTACACCTTC. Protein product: CSATQGDEYGYTF.

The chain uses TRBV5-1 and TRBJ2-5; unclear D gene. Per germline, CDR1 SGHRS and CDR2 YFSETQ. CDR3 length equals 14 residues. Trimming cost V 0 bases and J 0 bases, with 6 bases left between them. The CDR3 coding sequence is TGCGCCAGCAGCTTGGAGCCAAACCAAGAGACCCAGTACTTC. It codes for CASSLEPNQETQYF.

This CDR3 is CSANGTPREGTYEQYF. The CDR3 nucleotides read TGCAGTGCTAATGGGACCCCCCGGGAGGGGACCTACGAGCAGTACTTC. This chain uses TRBV20-1 with TRBJ2-7, with 8 bases identical to TRBD2. The CDR3 runs 16 residues. V was pared by 4 bases and J by 2 bases, with 13 bases of the junction left unmatched. The germline gives CDR1 DFQATT, CDR2 SNEGSKA (reference sequence).

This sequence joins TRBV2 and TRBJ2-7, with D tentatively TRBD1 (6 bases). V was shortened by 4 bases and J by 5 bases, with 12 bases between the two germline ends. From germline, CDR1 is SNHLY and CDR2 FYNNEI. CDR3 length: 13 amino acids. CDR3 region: CASSVRQDNEQYF. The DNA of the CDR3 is TGTGCCAGCAGTGTAAGACAGGATAACGAGCAGTACTTC.

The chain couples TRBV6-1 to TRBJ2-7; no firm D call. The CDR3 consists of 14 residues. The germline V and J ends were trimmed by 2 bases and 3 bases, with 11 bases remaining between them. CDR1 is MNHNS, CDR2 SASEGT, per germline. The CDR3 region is CASSERHGDYEQYF. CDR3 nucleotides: TGTGCCAGCAGTGAAAGGCACGGTGACTACGAGCAGTACTTC.

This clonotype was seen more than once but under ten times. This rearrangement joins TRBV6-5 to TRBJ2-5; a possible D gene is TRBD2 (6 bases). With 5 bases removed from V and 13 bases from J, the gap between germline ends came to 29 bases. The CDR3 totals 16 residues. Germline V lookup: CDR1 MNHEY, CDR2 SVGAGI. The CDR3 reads CASSTTSGVLQVHVYF. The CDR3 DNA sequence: TGTGCCAGCAGTACCACTTCGGGGGTATTGCAGGTCCATGTGTACTTC.